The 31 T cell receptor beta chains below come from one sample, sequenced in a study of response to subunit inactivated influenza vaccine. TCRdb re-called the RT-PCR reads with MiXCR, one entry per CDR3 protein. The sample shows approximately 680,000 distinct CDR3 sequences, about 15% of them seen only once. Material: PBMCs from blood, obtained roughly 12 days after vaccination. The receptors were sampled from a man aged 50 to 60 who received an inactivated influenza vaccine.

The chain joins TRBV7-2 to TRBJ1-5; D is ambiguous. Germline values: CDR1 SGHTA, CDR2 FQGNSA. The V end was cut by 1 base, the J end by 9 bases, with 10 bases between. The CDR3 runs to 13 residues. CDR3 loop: CASSLVDGRPQHF. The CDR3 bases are TGTGCCAGCAGCTTAGTAGACGGTAGGCCCCAGCATTTT.

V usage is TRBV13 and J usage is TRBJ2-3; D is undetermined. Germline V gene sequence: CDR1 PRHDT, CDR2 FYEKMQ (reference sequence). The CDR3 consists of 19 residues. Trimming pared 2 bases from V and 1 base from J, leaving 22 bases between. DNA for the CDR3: TGTGCCAGCAGCTTAATGACTGAGCTGGGCCAAGTCGGCACAGATACGCAGTATTTT. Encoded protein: CASSLMTELGQVGTDTQYF.

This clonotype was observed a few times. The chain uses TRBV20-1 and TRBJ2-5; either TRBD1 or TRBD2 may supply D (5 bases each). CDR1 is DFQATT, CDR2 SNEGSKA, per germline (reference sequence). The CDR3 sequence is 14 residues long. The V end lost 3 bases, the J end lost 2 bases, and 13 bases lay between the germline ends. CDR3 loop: CSARPPGLQETQYF. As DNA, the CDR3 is TGCAGTGCTAGGCCGCCGGGGCTTCAAGAGACCCAGTACTTC.

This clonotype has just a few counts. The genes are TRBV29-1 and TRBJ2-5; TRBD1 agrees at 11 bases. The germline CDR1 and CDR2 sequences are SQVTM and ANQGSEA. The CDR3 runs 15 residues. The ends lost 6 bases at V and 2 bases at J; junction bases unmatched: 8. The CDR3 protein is CSVFGTGGWQETQYF. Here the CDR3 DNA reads TGCAGCGTCTTTGGGACAGGGGGTTGGCAAGAGACCCAGTACTTC.

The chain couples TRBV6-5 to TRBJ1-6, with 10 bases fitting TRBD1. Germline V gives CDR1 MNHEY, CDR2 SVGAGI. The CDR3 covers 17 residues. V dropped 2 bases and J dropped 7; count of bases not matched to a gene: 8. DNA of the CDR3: TGTGCCAGCAGTTACGTCCGGGACAGGGGTGAAAATTCACCCCTCCACTTT. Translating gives CASSYVRDRGENSPLHF.

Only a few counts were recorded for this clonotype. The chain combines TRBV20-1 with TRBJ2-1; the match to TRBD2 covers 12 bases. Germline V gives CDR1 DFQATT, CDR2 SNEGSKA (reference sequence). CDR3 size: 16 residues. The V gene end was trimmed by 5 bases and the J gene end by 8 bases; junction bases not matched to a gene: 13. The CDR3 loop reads CSARRLLAGGPYEQFF. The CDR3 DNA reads TGCAGTGCTCGCCGCCTCCTAGCGGGGGGGCCGTATGAGCAGTTCTTC.

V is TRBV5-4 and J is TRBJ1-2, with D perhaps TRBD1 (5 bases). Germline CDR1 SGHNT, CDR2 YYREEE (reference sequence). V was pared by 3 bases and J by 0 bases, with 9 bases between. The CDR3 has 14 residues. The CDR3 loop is CASSYDRTNYGYTF. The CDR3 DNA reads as TGTGCCAGCAGCTATGACAGAACTAACTATGGCTACACCTTC.

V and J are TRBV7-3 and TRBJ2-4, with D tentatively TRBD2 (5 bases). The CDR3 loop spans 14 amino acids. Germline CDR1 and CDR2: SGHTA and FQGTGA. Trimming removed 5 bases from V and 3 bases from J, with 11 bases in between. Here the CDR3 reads CASSLSRDKNIQYF. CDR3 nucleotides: TGTGCCAGCAGCCTATCCCGGGACAAAAACATTCAGTACTTC.

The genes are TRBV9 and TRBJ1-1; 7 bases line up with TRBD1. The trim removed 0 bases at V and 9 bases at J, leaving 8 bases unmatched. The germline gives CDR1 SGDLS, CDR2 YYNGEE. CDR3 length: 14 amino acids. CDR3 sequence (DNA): TGTGCCAGCAGCGTAGGGGGACCGGGACAGCAAGCTTTCTTT. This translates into CASSVGGPGQQAFF.

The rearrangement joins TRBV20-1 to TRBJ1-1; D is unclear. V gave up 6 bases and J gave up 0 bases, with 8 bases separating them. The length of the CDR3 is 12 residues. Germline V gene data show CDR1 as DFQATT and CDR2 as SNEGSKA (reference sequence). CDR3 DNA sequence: TGCAGTGCCCAGGCGGTGAACACTGAAGCTTTCTTT. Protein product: CSAQAVNTEAFF.

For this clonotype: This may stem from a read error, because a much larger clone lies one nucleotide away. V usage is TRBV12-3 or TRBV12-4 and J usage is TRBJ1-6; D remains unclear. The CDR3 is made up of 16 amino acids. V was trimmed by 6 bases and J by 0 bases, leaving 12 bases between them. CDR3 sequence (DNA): TGTGCCAGCAGCCAAGACAAGAGCTCCTATAATTCACCCCTCCACTTT. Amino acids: CASSQDKSSYNSPLHF.

The CDR3 loop reads CSAGLAGGVEQFF. DNA for the CDR3: TGCAGCGCCGGACTAGCGGGAGGCGTTGAGCAGTTCTTC. The V call is TRBV29-1, the J call TRBJ2-1; 14 bases line up with TRBD2. With 7 bases clipped from V and 9 bases from J, the junction kept 5 bases outside the gene matches. Per the germline V gene, CDR1 is SQVTM and CDR2 is ANQGSEA. The CDR3 totals 13 residues.

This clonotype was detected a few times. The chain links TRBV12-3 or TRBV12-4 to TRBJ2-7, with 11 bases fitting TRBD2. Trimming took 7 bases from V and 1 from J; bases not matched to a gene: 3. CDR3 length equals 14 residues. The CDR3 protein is CASKIAGGSYEQYF. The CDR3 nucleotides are TGTGCCAGCAAAATAGCGGGAGGGTCCTACGAGCAGTACTTC.

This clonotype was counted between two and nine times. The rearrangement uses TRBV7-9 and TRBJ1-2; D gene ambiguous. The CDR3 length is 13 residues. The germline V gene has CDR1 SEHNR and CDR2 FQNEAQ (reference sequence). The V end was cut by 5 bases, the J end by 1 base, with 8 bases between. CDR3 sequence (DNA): TGTGCCAGCAGCGCCGGACTTAACTATGGCTACACCTTC. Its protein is CASSAGLNYGYTF.

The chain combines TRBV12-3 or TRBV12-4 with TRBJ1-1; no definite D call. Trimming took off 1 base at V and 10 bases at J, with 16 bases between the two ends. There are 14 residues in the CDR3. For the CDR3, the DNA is TGTGCCAGCAGTTTAGGTCTTGAGGTCTCTGGAGCTTTCTTT. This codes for CASSLGLEVSGAFF.

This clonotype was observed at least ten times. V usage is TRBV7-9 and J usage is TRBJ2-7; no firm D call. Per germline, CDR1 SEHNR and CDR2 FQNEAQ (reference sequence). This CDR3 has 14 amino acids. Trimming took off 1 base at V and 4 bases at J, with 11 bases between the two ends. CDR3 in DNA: TGTGCCAGCAGCTTAGGGAGTCGACCTTACGAGCAGTACTTC. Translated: CASSLGSRPYEQYF.

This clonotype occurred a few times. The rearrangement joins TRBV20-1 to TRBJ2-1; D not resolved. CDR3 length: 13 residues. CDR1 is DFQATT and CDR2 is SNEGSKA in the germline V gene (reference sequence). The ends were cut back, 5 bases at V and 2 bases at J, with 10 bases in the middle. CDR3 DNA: TGCAGTGCTCCGGACCCGCCCTACAATGAGCAGTTCTTC. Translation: CSAPDPPYNEQFF.

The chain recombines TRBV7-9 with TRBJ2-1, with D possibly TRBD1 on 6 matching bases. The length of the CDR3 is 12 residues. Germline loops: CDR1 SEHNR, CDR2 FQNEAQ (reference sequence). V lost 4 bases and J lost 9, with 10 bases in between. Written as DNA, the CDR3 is TGTGCCAGCAGCTATAGCAGGGGTGAGCAGTTCTTC. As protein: CASSYSRGEQFF.

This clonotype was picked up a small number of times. Here the CDR3 reads CASHPTNPGPYEQYF. CDR3 DNA: TGTGCCAGTCATCCGACGAACCCAGGCCCCTACGAGCAGTACTTC. V gene TRBV11-2 combines with J gene TRBJ2-7; no clear D. The V and J ends lost 9 bases and 2 bases respectively, with 20 bases between them. The CDR3 loop spans 15 amino acids. Germline loops: CDR1 SGHAT, CDR2 FQNNGV.

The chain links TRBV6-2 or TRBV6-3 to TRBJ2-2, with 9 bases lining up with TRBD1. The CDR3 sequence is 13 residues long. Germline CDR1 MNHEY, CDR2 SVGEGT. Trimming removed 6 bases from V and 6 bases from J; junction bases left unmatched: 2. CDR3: CASRGQGAGELFF. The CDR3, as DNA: TGTGCCAGCAGGGGACAGGGCGCCGGGGAGCTGTTTTTT.

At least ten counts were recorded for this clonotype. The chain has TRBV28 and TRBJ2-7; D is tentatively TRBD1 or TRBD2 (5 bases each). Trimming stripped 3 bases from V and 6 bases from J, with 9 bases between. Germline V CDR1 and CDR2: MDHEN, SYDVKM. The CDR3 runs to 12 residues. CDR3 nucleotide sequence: TGTGCCAGCAGTTTCACGGGACGCGAGCAGTACTTC. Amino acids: CASSFTGREQYF.

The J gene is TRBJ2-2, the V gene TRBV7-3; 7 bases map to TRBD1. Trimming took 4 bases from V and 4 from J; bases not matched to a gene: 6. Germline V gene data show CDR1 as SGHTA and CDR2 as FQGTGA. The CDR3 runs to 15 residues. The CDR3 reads CASSSPQGTTGELFF. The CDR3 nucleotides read TGTGCCAGCAGCTCCCCACAGGGGACCACCGGGGAGCTGTTTTTT. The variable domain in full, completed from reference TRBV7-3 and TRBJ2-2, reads GAGVSQTPSNKVTEKGKYVELRCDPISGHTALYWYRQSLGQGPEFLIYFQGTGAADDSGLPNDRFFAVRPEGSVSTLKIQRTERGDSAVYLCASSSPQGTTGELFFGEGSRLTVL.

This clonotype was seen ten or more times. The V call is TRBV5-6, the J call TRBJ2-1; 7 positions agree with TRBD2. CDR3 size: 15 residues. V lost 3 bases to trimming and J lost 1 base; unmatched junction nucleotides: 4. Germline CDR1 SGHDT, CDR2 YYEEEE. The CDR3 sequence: CASSSGRGSYNEQFF. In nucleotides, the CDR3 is TGTGCCAGCAGCTCGGGGCGGGGGTCCTACAATGAGCAGTTCTTC.

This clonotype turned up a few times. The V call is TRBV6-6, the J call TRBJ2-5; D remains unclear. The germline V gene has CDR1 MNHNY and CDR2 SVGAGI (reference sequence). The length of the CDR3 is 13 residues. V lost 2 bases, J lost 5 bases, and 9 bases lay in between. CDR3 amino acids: CASSYAARETQYF. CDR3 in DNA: TGTGCCAGCAGTTACGCGGCCCGGGAGACCCAGTACTTC.

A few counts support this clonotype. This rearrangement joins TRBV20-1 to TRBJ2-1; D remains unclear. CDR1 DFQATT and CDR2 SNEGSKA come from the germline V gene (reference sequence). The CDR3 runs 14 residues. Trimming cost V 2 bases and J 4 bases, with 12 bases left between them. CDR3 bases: TGCAGTGCTAGAAACAGCGACGATTACAATGAGCAGTTCTTC. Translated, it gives CSARNSDDYNEQFF.

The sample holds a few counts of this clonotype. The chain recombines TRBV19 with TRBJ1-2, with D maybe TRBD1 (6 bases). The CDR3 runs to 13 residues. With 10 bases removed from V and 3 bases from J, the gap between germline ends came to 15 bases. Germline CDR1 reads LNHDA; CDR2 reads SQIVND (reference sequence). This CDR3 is CATQGPGDYGYTF. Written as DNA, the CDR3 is TGTGCCACACAGGGTCCGGGGGACTATGGCTACACCTTC. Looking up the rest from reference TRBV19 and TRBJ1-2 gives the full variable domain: DGGITQSPKYLFRKEGQNVTLSCEQNLNHDAMYWYRQDPGQGLRLIYYSQIVNDFQKGDIAEGYSVSREKKESFPLTVTSAQKNPTAFYLCATQGPGDYGYTFGSGTRLTVV.

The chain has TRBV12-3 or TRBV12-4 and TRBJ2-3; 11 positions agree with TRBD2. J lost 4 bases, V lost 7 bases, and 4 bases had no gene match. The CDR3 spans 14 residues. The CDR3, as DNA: TGTGCCAGCAATATAGCGGGAGGGCCAGATACGCAGTATTTT. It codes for CASNIAGGPDTQYF.

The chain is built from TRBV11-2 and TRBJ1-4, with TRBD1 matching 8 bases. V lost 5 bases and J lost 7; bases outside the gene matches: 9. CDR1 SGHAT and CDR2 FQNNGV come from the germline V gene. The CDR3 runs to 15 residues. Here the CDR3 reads CASSATGGLAEKLFF. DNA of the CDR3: TGTGCCAGCAGCGCTACAGGGGGATTGGCTGAAAAACTGTTTTTT.

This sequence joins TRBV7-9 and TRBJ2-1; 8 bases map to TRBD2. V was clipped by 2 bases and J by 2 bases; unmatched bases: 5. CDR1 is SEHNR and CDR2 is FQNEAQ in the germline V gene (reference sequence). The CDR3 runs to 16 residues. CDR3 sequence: CASSLLPGGPYNEQFF. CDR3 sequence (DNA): TGTGCCAGCAGCTTACTTCCGGGGGGGCCCTACAATGAGCAGTTCTTC.

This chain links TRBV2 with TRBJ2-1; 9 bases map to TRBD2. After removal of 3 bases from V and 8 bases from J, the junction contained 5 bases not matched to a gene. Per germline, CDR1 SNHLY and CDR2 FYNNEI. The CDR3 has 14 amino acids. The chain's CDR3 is CASSEQLAGYEQFF. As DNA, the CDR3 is TGTGCCAGCAGTGAGCAACTAGCGGGCTATGAGCAGTTCTTC.

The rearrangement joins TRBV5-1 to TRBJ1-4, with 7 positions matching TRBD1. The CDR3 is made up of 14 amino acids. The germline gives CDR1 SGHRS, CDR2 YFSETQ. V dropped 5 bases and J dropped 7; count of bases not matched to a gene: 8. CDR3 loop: CASSSGTAAEKLFF. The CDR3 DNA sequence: TGCGCCAGCAGTTCCGGGACAGCGGCTGAAAAACTGTTTTTT.